This paragraph covers one TCR beta chain sequence. The antigen remains unidentified. The junction departs from germline at one end; a sequencing error may be responsible. The data were taken from a study of tumor-infiltrating lymphocytes in primary liver carcinoma. Findings of the study overall: Tumor-adjacent and tumor-blood pairs displayed less overlap than did pairs of tumor regions.

Investigators took RNA and DNA out together from about 20-30 mg of unsorted bulk tissue. CDR1 and CDR2 (germline): MNHEY, SVGAGI. The CDR3 has 14 amino acids. Total RNA amounting to 450 to 550 ng was the source from which TCR beta cDNA was made with a constant-region primer. Three rounds of nested multiplex PCR with slightly modified ARM-PCR produced TCR beta libraries. TRBV1-TRBV30 forward and Cbeta reverse primers drove the first two roughly 11-cycle rounds. Each CDR3 protein gets one entry after TCRdb re-called the multiplex PCR reads with MiXCR. The table has about 30,000 distinct CDR3 sequences, roughly 78% seen once.

This chain connects TRBV6-5 to TRBJ2-1, with D possibly matching TRBD2 (6 bases). Source material: liver tumor tissue from sampling region 3. Subset of the sample: tumor region T3, left-lateral pole. The clonotype originates from a woman aged 30 to 39 with primary liver carcinoma and hepatitis B virus infection. CDR3 sequence: CASSPGRGYNGQFF. In DNA, the CDR3 is TGTGCCAGCAGTCCAGGACGGGGGTACAATGGGCAGTTCTTC.